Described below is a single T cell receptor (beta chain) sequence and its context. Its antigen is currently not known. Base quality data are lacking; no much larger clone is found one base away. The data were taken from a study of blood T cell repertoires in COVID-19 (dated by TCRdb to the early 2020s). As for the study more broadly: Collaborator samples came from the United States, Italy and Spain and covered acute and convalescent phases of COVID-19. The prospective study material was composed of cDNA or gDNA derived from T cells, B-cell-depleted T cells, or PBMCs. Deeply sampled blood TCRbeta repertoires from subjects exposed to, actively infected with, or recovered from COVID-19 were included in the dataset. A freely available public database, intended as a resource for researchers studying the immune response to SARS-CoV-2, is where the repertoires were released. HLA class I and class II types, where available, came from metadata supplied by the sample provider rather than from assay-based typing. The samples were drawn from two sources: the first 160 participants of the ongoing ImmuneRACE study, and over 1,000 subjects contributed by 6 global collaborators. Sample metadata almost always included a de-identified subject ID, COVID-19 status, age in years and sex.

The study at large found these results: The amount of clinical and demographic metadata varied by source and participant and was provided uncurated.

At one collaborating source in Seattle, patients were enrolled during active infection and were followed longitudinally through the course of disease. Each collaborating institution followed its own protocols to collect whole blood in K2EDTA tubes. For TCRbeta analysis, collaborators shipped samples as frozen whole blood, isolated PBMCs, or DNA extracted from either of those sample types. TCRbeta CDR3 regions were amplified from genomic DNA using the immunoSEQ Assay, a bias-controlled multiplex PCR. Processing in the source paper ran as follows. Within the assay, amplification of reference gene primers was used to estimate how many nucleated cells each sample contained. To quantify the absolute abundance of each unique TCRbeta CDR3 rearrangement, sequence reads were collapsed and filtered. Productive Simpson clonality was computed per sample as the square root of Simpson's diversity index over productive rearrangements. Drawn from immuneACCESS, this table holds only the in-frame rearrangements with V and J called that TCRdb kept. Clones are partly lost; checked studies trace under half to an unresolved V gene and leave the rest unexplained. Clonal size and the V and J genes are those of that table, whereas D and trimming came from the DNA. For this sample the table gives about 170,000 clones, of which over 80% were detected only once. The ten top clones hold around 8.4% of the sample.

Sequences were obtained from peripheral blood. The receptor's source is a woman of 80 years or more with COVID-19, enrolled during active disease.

The CDR3 is CASSLETSGTQYF. The sequenced DNA is TGCGCCAGCAGCTTGGAAACTAGCGGGACCCAGTACTTC. The chain joins TRBV5-1 to TRBJ2-5; the central 8 bases match TRBD2. From V the trimming removes 0 bases and from J it removes 7 bases, while the gene matches leave 2 bases of the junction unaccounted for. CDR1 SGHRS and CDR2 YFSETQ are derived from the germline V gene. The CDR3, from cysteine to phenylalanine, totals 13 residues. Kept here is only the CDR3 DNA, which spans 39 bases and is read in frame from base 1.